This T cell receptor beta chain was sequenced during a study of CXCR3-negative and CXCR3-positive naive CD8 T cells. Study outcomes and limitations: Between one naive subset and the other, surface CD5 was comparable, and TCR strength was inferred from TRB CDR3 properties. Diversity ran similarly high across both naive subsets but far lower in memory CD8+ cells.

The CDR3 has 16 residues. In germline, CDR1 is SEHNR, CDR2 FQNEAQ (reference sequence). On this clonotype itself: Its cognate antigen is unknown.

Libraries of TRB cDNA were made by 5' RACE and carried UMIs. TCRdb reprocessed the 5' RACE reads, with one entry per CDR3 protein and no DNA. The sample data list about 23,000 distinct CDR3 sequences. This TCR derives from a human donor in good health. Some clones in this sample may be carry-over from other donors' samples. The chain links TRBV7-9 to TRBJ1-1; TCRdb gives TRBD1 as the D gene, but with no DNA this cannot be confirmed. The sample was naive CXCR3- CD8+ T cells from blood. The subset is: CD45RO-CCR7+CD27+CD95- naive CD8+ T cells lacking CXCR3 (TNR3-). The CDR3 loop is CASSLGGSWMNTEAFF.